This T cell receptor (beta chain) comes out of a study of shared clonotypes between healthy human individuals. Study findings and constraints: Larger richness was generally estimated for naive than memory subsets. Across a handful of donors, naive CD4 shared 5% to 6.5%, naive CD8 about 3.2%, memory CD4 roughly 2.1%, memory CD8 0.35% to 0.5%.

Regarding this clone: Its matching antigen is unknown. At the DNA level, this CDR3 is encoded by other sequences in the same sample as well.

For every subset, genomic DNA was evenly distributed across several immunoSEQ plates. Sequencing was performed with immunoSEQ multiplex PCR; in TCRdb, only in-frame clones are kept and a portion is missing. The table includes 2 million to 2.5 million clones, just under 95% detected once. The V gene's germline CDR1 is SGHRS and CDR2 YFSETQ. Germline trimming cut 1 base from V and 2 bases from J; bases unmatched to any gene: 4. The CDR3 totals 15 residues. This clonotype originated in a man aged 18 to 30 in good health. Some clones in this sample may be carry-over from other donors' samples. The J gene is TRBJ2-5, the V gene TRBV5-1; 8 bases map to TRBD2. Sequencing used naive CD4+ T cells from PBMCs. Specified subset: CD45RA+ positively selected. CDR3 region: CASSLLAGGQETQYF. In DNA, the CDR3 is TGCGCCAGCAGCTTGCTCGCGGGAGGTCAAGAGACCCAGTACTTC.